This entry lists 14 T cell receptor beta chains sequenced from one sample in a study of beta chain features in type 1 diabetes (dated by TCRdb to the late 2010s). General study outcomes and caveats: A moderate but significant shortening of TCRB CDR3 length was observed in type 1 diabetes patients in all four CD4+ subsets.

Antigens of these TCRs are unknown. Libraries were built with the immunoSEQ multiplex PCR assay. The entire isolated RNA was reverse transcribed using the High Capacity cDNA Reverse Transcription Kit, and thus expressed TCRB transcripts were sequenced. In TCRdb, the immuneACCESS table is reduced to in-frame sequences with V and J assigned. These tables do not hold every clone; where another copy was compared, an unresolved V gene accounts for under half, and the others remain unexplained. Across this sample there are around 360,000 clones, with 10% to 15% seen only once. Of the sample, about 0.01% is held by the ten largest clones. Source material: naive CD4+ T cells from blood. The sample's cell subset or site label is to be understood as: true naive CD4+ T cells. The receptors originated from a woman younger than 35 with type 1 diabetes.

A few counts support this clone. V usage is TRBV13 and J usage is TRBJ2-3; 13 bases fit TRBD2. J was trimmed by 6 bases and V by 1 base; bases with no gene match: 7. This CDR3 contains 17 residues. Germline values: CDR1 PRHDT, CDR2 FYEKMQ (reference sequence). This CDR3 reads CASSLAQTSGGSDTQYF. CDR3 coding DNA: TGTGCCAGCAGCTTAGCCCAGACTAGCGGGGGGTCGGATACGCAGTATTTT.

This chain uses TRBV20-1 with TRBJ2-2, with 7 bases lining up with TRBD2. Trimming cost V 5 bases and J 6 bases; bases outside gene matches: 0. The CDR3 length is 11 residues. Germline lookup yields CDR1 DFQATT and CDR2 SNEGSKA (reference sequence). The DNA of the CDR3 is TGCAGTGCTGGGAGGGCCGGGGAGCTGTTTTTT. Translating it yields CSAGRAGELFF.

The chain links TRBV20-1 to TRBJ2-3, with D hard to call. The CDR3 totals 11 residues. Trimming took off 8 bases at V and 3 bases at J, with 9 bases between the two ends. Germline CDR1 DFQATT, CDR2 SNEGSKA (reference sequence). This chain's CDR3 is CSKSRTDTQYF. CDR3 sequence (DNA): TGCAGTAAGTCCAGGACAGATACGCAGTATTTT.

The CDR3: CASSFPQRGGETQYF. DNA of the CDR3: TGTGCCAGCAGCTTCCCCCAGAGGGGGGGGGAGACCCAGTACTTC. The chain uses TRBV5-4 and TRBJ2-5; a weak D match, TRBD2 (7 bases). Germline lookup yields CDR1 SGHNT and CDR2 YYREEE (reference sequence). This CDR3 comprises 15 residues. V lost 2 bases to trimming and J lost 5 bases, with 16 bases between them.

This rearrangement joins TRBV28 to TRBJ1-1; 7 bases align to TRBD1. The J segment lost 1 base and the V segment lost 6 bases, leaving 2 bases of the junction unmatched. Germline CDR1 MDHEN, CDR2 SYDVKM. The CDR3 runs to 13 residues. CDR3 loop: CASRRQGNTEAFF. CDR3 sequence (DNA): TGTGCCAGCAGACGACAGGGGAACACTGAAGCTTTCTTT.

This clone was observed a handful of times. The chain couples TRBV4-3 to TRBJ2-5; maybe TRBD2 (6 bases). V was cut by 4 bases and J by 5 bases, with 11 bases left in between. Germline V CDR1 and CDR2: LGHNA, YSLEER. The CDR3 is 13 residues long. This CDR3 reads CASSPQAGETQYF. The CDR3 DNA is TGCGCCAGCAGCCCCCAGGCGGGGGAGACCCAGTACTTC.

This clone was seen only a few times. CDR3 region: CASSYSRIPNEKLFF. CDR3 coding DNA: TGTGCCAGCAGTTACTCGAGGATCCCAAATGAAAAACTGTTTTTT. The J gene is TRBJ1-4, the V gene TRBV6-5; D uncertain. Germline loops: CDR1 MNHEY, CDR2 SVGAGI. Trimming took 0 bases from V and 5 from J, leaving 10 bases between them. There are 15 residues in the CDR3.

This chain links TRBV7-2 with TRBJ2-7; 8 bases are shared with TRBD1. This CDR3 has 15 amino acids. Trimming at V came to 3 bases and at J to 2 bases, leaving 6 bases not matched to a gene. The germline V gene encodes CDR1 SGHTA and CDR2 FQGNSA. CDR3 loop: CASSLTGQGTYEQYF. CDR3 nucleotide sequence: TGTGCCAGCAGCTTGACCGGACAGGGAACCTACGAGCAGTACTTC.

The genes are TRBV18 and TRBJ2-3; D call uncertain. V lost 1 base to trimming and J lost 1 base, with 12 bases between them. The CDR3 has 16 amino acids. Germline CDR1 KGHSH, CDR2 LQKENI. CDR3 sequence reads: CASSPLGLPGTDTQYF. DNA for the CDR3: TGTGCCAGCTCACCACTGGGCCTCCCGGGCACAGATACGCAGTATTTT.

The chain carries TRBV29-1 and TRBJ2-1, with D uncertain. This CDR3 region has 13 residues. From germline, CDR1 is SQVTM and CDR2 ANQGSEA. V was clipped by 2 bases and J by 9 bases, with 14 bases between them. CDR3 sequence: CSVELRLVSEQFF. The CDR3 region has the DNA TGCAGCGTTGAATTACGGCTAGTCAGTGAGCAGTTCTTC.

This chain joins TRBV10-3 and TRBJ2-1; the D gene is possibly TRBD2 (6 bases). The CDR3 runs to 15 residues. Trimming removed 3 bases at V and 7 bases at J, with 16 bases between. The germline gives CDR1 ENHRY, CDR2 SYGVKD. The CDR3 DNA reads TGTGCCATCAGTGAACTAGCTGTCGAAGGTAATGAGCAGTTCTTC. It yields the protein CAISELAVEGNEQFF.

The chain is built from TRBV7-3 and TRBJ2-2; perhaps TRBD1 as D (5 bases). The CDR3 loop spans 15 amino acids. CDR1 and CDR2 (germline): SGHTA, FQGTGA. V lost 0 bases and J 7 bases, leaving 12 bases between the germline ends. CDR3 sequence (DNA): TGTGCCAGCAGCTTAACGGCACAGGTGGGCGGGGAGCTGTTTTTT. It yields the protein CASSLTAQVGGELFF.

This clone was recorded a few times. V usage is TRBV14 and J usage is TRBJ2-7; tentatively, D is TRBD2 (5 bases). Per germline, CDR1 SGHDN and CDR2 FVKESK. V lost 8 bases and J lost 6, with 11 bases in between. The CDR3 covers 11 residues. CDR3 nucleotides: TGTGCCAGCGGAAGGGAGATCGAGCAGTACTTC. Protein sequence: CASGREIEQYF.

The chain couples TRBV25-1 to TRBJ1-6, with 7 bases identical to TRBD1. The CDR3 has 14 amino acids. After removal of 2 bases from V and 10 bases from J, the junction contained 5 bases not matched to a gene. The germline V gene has CDR1 MGHDK and CDR2 SYGVNS. The CDR3 protein is CASSEKGALSPLHF. The CDR3 region has the DNA TGTGCCAGCAGTGAAAAGGGGGCTTTATCACCCCTCCACTTT.